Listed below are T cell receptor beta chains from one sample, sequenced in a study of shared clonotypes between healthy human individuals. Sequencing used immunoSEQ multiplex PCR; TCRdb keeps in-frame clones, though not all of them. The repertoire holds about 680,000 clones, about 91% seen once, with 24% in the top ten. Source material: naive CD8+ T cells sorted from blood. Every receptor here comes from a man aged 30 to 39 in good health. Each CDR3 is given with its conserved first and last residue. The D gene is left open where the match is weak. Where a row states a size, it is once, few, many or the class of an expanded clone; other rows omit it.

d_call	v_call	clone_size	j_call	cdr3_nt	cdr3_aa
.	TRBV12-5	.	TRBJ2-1	TGTGCTAGTGGCCCCGGGGATGAGCAGTTCTTC	CASGPGDEQFF
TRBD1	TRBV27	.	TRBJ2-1	TGTGCCAGCAGTTCTTGGGACAGGCCTAATGAGCAGTTCTTC	CASSSWDRPNEQFF
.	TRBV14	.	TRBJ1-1	TGTGCCAGCAGCCAAGGCCAGGGACAATTGGCTTTCTTT	CASSQGQGQLAFF
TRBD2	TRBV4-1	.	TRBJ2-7	TGCGCCAGCAGCCAAGGGGAGGGATGGTACGAGCAGTACTTC	CASSQGEGWYEQYF
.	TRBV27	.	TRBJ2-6	TGTGCCAGCAGTATCGGTGGGGCCAACGTCCTGACTTTC	CASSIGGANVLTF
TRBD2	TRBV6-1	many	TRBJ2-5	TGTGCCAGCAGTGAACTAGCGGGAGGGCCAGAGACCCAGTACTTC	CASSELAGGPETQYF
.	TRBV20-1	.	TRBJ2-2	TGCAGTGCTAGTAAGGGCGGGGAGCTGTTTTTT	CSASKGGELFF
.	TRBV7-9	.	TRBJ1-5	TGTGCCAGCAGCTTAGGGACCGGCAGACAGCCCCAGCATTTT	CASSLGTGRQPQHF
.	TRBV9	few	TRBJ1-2	TGTGCCAGCAGCGTAGCGGAGGGTGATGGCTACACCTTC	CASSVAEGDGYTF
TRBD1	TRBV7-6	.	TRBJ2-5	TGTGCCAGCAGCTTAGGGACAGGGGGCGAAGAGACCCAGTACTTC	CASSLGTGGEETQYF
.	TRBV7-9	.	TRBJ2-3	TGTGCCAGCAGCCGGCAGCAGATGGGCACAGATACGCAGTATTTT	CASSRQQMGTDTQYF
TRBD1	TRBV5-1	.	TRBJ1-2	TGCGCCAGCAGTCCTAGGCCCACACAGGGGGTGGATGGCTACACCTTC	CASSPRPTQGVDGYTF
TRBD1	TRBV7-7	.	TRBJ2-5	TGTGCCAGCAGCCAGGACAGGCAAGAGACCCAGTACTTC	CASSQDRQETQYF
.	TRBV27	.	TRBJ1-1	TGTGCCAGCAGTTTAGAGTATGGAAGCGCTGAAGCTTTCTTT	CASSLEYGSAEAFF
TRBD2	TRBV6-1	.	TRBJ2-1	TGTGCCAGCAGTGAAGCGGGAGGGCCTATCTACAATGAGCAGTTCTTC	CASSEAGGPIYNEQFF
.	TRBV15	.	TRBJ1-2	TGTGCCACCAGCAGAGACCCGGGGATATACGGCTACACCTTC	CATSRDPGIYGYTF
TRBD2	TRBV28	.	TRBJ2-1	TGTGCCAGTAAGGGACTAGCGGGAGTCTACAATGAGCAGTTCTTC	CASKGLAGVYNEQFF
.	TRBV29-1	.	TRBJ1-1	TGCAGCGTTGTGGACATTGAAGCTTTCTTT	CSVVDIEAFF
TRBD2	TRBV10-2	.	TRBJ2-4	TGCGCCAGCGGGGGAGGGCCCGCAGTCCTAGCCAAAAACATTCAGTACTTC	CASGGGPAVLAKNIQYF
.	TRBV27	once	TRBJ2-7	TGTGCCAGCAGTTTTTGGGGCAGGGCGCGGGAGCAGTACTTC	CASSFWGRAREQYF
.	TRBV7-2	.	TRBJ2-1	TGTGCCAGCAGCTTAGGGAGGAATGAGCAGTTCTTC	CASSLGRNEQFF
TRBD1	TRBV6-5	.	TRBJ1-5	TGTGCCAGCAGTTCGATGGGGACAGGGGTTTATCAGCCCCAGCATTTT	CASSSMGTGVYQPQHF
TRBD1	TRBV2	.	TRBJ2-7	TGTGCCAGCAGGGGACAGGGGTACGAGCAGTACTTC	CASRGQGYEQYF
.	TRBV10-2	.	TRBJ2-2	TGCGCCAGCAGGGAAACGGCGAACACCGGGGAGCTGTTTTTT	CASRETANTGELFF
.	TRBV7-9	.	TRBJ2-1	TGTGCCAGCAGCTTAGGCCCCTTACACAGGGCCTCCTACAATGAGCAGTTCTTC	CASSLGPLHRASYNEQFF
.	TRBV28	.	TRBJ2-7	TGTGCCAGCAGCTTACGGAATTCTTACAGGGAATCTTACGAGCAGTACTTC	CASSLRNSYRESYEQYF
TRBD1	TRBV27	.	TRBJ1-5	TGTGCCAGCAGTTTCACAGGGGAAGGTGGCAATCAGCCCCAGCATTTT	CASSFTGEGGNQPQHF
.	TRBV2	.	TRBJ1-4	TGTGCCAGCCTGGGAGGACGGGAAAAACTGTTTTTT	CASLGGREKLFF
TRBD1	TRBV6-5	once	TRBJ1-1	TGTGCCAGCAGTTTGAGGGACAGGGCCCTCAACACTGAAGCTTTCTTT	CASSLRDRALNTEAFF
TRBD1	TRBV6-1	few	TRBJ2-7	TGTGCCAGCAGTGCGAGGGACAGTTCCTACGAGCAGTACTTC	CASSARDSSYEQYF
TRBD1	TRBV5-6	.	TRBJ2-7	TGTGCCAGCAGCTTCGTCGTTCCTCAGGACAGGGGCCCCTCCTACGAGCAGTACTTC	CASSFVVPQDRGPSYEQYF
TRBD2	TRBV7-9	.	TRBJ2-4	TGTGCCAGCAGCGGACTGGGACTAGCGGCCAAAAACATTCAGTACTTC	CASSGLGLAAKNIQYF
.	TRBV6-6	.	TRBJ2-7	TGTGCCAGCAGTTACCCCGCGACACTGAGCTCCTACGAGCAGTACTTC	CASSYPATLSSYEQYF
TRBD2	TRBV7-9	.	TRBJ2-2	TGTGCCAGCAGCTCCGGGGGACTAGCAACCGGGGAGCTGTTTTTT	CASSSGGLATGELFF
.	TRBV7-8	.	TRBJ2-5	TGTGCCAGCAGCTTAGTAGCGGCCGGCCCAAGAGAGACCCAGTACTTC	CASSLVAAGPRETQYF
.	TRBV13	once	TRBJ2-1	TGTGCCAGCAGCCCCATGGGACTGGGAAGCTCCTACAATGAGCAGTTCTTC	CASSPMGLGSSYNEQFF
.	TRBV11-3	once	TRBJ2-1	TGTGCCAGCAGCTTTGAGGGTGAGCAGTTCTTC	CASSFEGEQFF
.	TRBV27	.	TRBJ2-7	TGTGCCAGCAGTTTGGGCAGAGCCTACGAGCAGTACTTC	CASSLGRAYEQYF
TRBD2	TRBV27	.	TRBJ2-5	TGTGCCAGCAGTTTACTCGGAGGGGCTAGCGGGAGGGGGCTCCAAGAGACCCAGTACTTC	CASSLLGGASGRGLQETQYF
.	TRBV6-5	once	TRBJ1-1	TGTGCCAGCAGTTACAATGCAGGGGCCACGAACACTGAAGCTTTCTTT	CASSYNAGATNTEAFF
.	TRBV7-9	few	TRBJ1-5	TGTGCCAGCAGCTTACGGGGAGATCAGCCCCAGCATTTT	CASSLRGDQPQHF
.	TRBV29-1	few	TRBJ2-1	TGCAGCGTTGAAGAGGGCTACAATGAGCAGTTCTTC	CSVEEGYNEQFF
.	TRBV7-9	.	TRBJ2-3	TGTGCCAGCAGCTTGACGGGAGTAGGAACAGATACGCAGTATTTT	CASSLTGVGTDTQYF
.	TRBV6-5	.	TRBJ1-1	TGTGCCAGCACGCAGGGGCGAACGGCTGAAGCTTTCTTT	CASTQGRTAEAFF
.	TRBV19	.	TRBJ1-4	TGTGCCAGTAGTTCTCTGACAATGGACTTAAATGAAAAACTGTTTTTT	CASSSLTMDLNEKLFF
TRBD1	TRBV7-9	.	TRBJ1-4	TGTGCCAGCAGCCCACTGTCCGGGACAGGCCGAAACCCTAATGAAAAACTGTTTTTT	CASSPLSGTGRNPNEKLFF
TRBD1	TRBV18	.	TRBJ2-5	TGTGCCAGCTCACCAACGGGACAGGGTTCGTCAGAGACCCAGTACTTC	CASSPTGQGSSETQYF
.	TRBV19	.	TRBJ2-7	TGTGCCAGTAGTATAGAGGAGGGAGACTACGAGCAGTACTTC	CASSIEEGDYEQYF
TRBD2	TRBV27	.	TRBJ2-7	TGTGCCAGCACGGTCACTAGCGGGAGGGCCGACATCTACGAGCAGTACTTC	CASTVTSGRADIYEQYF
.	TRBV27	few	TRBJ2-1	TGTGCCAGCAGTTTATCGTTTTTCGGTGAGCAGTTCTTC	CASSLSFFGEQFF
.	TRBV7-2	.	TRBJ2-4	TGTGCCAGCAGCTCCGATCCGGGACCGAGATTAATTAGGAAAAACATTCAGTACTTC	CASSSDPGPRLIRKNIQYF
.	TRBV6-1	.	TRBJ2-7	TGTGCCAGCGGTCCCGGGCCCTACGAGCAGTACTTC	CASGPGPYEQYF
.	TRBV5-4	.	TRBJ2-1	TGTGCCAGCAGCTTGTATTCCAAACACAATGAGCAGTTCTTC	CASSLYSKHNEQFF